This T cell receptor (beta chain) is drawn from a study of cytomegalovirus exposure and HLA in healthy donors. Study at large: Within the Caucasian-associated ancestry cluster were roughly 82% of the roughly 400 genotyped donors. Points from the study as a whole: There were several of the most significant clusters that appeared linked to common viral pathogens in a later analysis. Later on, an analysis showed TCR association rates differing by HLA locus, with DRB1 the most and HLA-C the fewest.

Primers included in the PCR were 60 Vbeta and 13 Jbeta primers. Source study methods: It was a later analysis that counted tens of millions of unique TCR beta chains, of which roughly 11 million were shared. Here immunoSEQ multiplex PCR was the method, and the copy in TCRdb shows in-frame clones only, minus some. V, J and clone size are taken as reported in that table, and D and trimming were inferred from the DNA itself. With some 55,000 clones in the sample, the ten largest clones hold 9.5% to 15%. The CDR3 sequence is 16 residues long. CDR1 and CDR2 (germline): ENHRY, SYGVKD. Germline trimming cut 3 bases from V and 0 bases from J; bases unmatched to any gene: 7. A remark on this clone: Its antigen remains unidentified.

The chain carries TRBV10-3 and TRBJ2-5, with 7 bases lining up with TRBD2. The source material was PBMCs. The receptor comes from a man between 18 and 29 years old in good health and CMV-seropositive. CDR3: CAISDPTSPYQETQYF. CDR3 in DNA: TGTGCCATCAGTGACCCGACTAGCCCGTACCAAGAGACCCAGTACTTC.